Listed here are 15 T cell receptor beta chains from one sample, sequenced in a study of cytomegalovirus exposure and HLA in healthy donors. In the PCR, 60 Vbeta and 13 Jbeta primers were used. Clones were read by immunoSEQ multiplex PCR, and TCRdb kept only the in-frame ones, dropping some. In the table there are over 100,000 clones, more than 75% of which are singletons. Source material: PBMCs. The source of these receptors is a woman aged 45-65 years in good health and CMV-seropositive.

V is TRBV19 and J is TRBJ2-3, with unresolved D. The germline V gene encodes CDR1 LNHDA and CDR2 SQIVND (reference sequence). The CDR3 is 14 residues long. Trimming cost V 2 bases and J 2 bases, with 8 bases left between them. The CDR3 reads CASSIPGYTDTQYF. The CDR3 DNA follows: TGTGCCAGTAGTATACCAGGATACACAGATACGCAGTATTTT.

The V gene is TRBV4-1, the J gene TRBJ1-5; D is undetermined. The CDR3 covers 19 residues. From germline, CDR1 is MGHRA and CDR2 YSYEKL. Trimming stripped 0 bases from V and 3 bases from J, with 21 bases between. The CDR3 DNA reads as TGCGCCAGCAGCCAAGAAGTCTCGCACCCGACTCTCCCCAATCAGCCCCAGCATTTT. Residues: CASSQEVSHPTLPNQPQHF.

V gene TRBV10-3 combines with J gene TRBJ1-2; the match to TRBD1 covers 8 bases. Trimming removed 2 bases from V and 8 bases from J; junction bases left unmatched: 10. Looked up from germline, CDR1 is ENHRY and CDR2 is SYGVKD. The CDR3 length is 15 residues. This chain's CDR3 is CAISERERTGKGYTF. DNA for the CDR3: TGTGCCATCAGTGAGAGGGAGCGGACAGGGAAAGGCTACACCTTC.

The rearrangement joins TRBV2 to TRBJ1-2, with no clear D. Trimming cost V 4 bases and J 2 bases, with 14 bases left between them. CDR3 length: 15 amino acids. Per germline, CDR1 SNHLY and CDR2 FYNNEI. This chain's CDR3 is CASSVVREPNYGYTF. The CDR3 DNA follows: TGTGCCAGCAGTGTTGTGCGAGAGCCCAACTATGGCTACACCTTC.

CDR3 sequence (DNA): TGTGCCTGGAGCAGGGGGTTTACGACTGAAGCTTTCTTT. Translated, it gives CAWSRGFTTEAFF. This chain links TRBV30 with TRBJ1-1; 7 bases line up with TRBD1. Trimming cost V 3 bases and J 5 bases; bases outside gene matches: 6. CDR1 is GTSNPN, CDR2 SVGIG, per germline (reference sequence). The CDR3 totals 13 residues.

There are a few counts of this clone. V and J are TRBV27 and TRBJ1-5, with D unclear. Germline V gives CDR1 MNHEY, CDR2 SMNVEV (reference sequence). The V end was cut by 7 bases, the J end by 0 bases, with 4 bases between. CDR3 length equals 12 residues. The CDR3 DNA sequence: TGTGCCAGCAACAATAGCAATCAGCCCCAGCATTTT. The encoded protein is CASNNSNQPQHF.

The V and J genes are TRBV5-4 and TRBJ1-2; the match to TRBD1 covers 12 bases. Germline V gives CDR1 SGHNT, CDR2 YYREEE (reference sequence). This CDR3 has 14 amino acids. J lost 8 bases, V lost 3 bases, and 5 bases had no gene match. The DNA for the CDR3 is TGTGCCAGCAGCTCGGGACAGGGGGCTAGGGGCTACACCTTC. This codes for CASSSGQGARGYTF.

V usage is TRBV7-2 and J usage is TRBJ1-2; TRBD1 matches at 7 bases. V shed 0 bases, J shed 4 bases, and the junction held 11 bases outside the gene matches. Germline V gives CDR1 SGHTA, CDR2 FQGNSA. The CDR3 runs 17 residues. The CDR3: CASSLALDGTASYGYTF. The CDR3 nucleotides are TGTGCCAGCAGCTTAGCTCTCGACGGGACAGCAAGCTATGGCTACACCTTC.

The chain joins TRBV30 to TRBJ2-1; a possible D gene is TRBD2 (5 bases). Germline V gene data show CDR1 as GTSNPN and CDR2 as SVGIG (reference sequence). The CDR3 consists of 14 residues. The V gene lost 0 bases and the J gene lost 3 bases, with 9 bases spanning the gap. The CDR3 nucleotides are TGTGCCTGGAGTGTGCGGGTCAGCTACAATGAGCAGTTCTTC. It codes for CAWSVRVSYNEQFF.

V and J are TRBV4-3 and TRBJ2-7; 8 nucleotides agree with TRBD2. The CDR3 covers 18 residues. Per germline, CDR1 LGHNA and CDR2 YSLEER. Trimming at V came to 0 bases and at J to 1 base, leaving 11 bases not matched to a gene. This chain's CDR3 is CASSQDVDLAGGSYEQYF. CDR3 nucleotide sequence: TGCGCCAGCAGCCAAGATGTTGACTTGGCGGGGGGTTCCTACGAGCAGTACTTC.

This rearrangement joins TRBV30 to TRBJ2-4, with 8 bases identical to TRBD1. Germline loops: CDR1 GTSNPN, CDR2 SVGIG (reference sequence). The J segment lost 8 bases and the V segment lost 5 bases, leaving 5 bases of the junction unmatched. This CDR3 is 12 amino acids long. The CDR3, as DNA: TGTGCCTGGGGACAGGGAAGGGACATTCAGTACTTC. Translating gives CAWGQGRDIQYF.

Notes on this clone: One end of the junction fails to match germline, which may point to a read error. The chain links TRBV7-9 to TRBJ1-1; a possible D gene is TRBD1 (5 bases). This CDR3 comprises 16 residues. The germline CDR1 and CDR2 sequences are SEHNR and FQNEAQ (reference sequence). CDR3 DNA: TGTTCCAGCAGCTTAGGGGATCCAGGGTTTAACACTGAAGCTTTCTTT. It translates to CSSSLGDPGFNTEAFF. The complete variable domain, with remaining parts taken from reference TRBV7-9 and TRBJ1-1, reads DTGVSQNPRHKITKRGQNVTFRCDPISEHNRLYWYRQTLGQGPEFLTYFQNEAQLEKSRLLSDRFSAERPKGSFSTLEIQRTEQGDSAMYLCSSSLGDPGFNTEAFFGQGTRLTVV.

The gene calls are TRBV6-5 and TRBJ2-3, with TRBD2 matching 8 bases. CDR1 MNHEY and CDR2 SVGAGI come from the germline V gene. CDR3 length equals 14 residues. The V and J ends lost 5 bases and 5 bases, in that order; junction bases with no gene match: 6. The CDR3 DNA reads TGTGCCAGCAGTGAGCTTGCGGGGGGAGATACGCAGTATTTT. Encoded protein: CASSELAGGDTQYF.

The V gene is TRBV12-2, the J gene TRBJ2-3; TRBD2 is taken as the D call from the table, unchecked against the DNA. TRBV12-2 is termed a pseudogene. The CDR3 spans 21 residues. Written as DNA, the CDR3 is TGTGCAAGTCGCTTAGGGGGGAGAGTGGCTAGCGGGCCCCTAAGCACAGATACGCAGTATTTT. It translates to CASRLGGRVASGPLSTDTQYF.

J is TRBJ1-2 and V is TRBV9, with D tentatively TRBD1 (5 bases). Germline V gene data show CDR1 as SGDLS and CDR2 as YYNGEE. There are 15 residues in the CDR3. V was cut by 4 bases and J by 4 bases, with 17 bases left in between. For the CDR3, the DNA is TGTGCCAGCAGCCCTTACAGGAGAACGGGCTATGGCTACACCTTC. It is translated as CASSPYRRTGYGYTF.